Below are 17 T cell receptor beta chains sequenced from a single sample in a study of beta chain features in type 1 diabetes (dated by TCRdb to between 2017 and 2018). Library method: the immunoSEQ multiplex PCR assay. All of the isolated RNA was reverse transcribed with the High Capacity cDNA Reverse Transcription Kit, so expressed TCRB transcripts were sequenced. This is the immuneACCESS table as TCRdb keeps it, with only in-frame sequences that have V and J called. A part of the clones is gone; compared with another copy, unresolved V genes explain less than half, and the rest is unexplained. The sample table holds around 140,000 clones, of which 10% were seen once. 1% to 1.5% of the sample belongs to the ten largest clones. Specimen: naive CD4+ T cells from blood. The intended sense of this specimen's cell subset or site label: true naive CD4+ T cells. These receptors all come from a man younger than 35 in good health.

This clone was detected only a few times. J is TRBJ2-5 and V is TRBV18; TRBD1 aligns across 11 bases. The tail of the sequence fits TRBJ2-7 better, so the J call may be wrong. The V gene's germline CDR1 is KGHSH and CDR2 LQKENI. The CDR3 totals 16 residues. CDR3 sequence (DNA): TGTGCCAGCTCACCACAATGGACAGGGGGCGCGGACGAGCAGTACTTC. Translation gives CASSPQWTGGADEQYF.

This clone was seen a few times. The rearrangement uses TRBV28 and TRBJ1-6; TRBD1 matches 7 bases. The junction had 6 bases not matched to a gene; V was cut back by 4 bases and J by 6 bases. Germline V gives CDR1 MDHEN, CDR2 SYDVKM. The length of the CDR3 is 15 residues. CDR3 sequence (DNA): TGTGCCAGCAGTTCCAGACAGGGACCTAATTCACCCCTCCACTTT. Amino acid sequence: CASSSRQGPNSPLHF.

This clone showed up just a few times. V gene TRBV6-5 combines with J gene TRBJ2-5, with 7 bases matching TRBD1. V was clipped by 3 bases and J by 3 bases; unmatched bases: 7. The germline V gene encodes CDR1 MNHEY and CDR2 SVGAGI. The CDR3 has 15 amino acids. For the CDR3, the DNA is TGTGCCAGCAGTTATAACAGGGGCGAAAAAGAGACCCAGTACTTC. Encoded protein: CASSYNRGEKETQYF.

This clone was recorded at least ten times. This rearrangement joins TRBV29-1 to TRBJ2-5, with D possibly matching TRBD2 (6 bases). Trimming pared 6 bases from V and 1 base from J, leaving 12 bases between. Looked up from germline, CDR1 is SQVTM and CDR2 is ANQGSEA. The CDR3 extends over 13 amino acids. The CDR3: CSVFRGVQETQYF. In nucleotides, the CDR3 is TGCAGCGTCTTTCGCGGGGTCCAAGAGACCCAGTACTTC. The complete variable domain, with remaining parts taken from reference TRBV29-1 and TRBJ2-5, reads SAVISQKPSRDICQRGTSLTIQCQVDSQVTMMFWYRQQPGQSLTLIATANQGSEATYESGFVIDKFPISRPNLTFSTLTVSNMSPEDSSIYLCSVFRGVQETQYFGPGTRLLVL.

The CDR3 loop is CASSKTSGGRGDTQYF. CDR3 coding DNA: TGTGCCAGCAGTAAGACTAGCGGGGGGCGGGGAGATACGCAGTATTTT. The chain joins TRBV6-6 to TRBJ2-3; 13 bases fit TRBD2. CDR1 is MNHNY, CDR2 SVGAGI, per germline (reference sequence). V gave up 5 bases and J gave up 5 bases; unmatched junction bases: 7. This CDR3 comprises 16 residues.

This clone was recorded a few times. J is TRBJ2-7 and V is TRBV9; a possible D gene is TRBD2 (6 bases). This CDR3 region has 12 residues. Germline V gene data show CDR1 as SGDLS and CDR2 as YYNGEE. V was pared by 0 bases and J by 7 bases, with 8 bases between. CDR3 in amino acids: CASSVAAGEQYF. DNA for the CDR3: TGTGCCAGCAGCGTAGCGGCGGGAGAGCAGTACTTC.

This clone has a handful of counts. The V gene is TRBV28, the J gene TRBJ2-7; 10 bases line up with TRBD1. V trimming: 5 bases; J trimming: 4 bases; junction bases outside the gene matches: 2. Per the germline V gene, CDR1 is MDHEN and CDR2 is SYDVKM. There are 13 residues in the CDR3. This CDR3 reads CASSRTGGYEQYF. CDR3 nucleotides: TGTGCCAGCAGTAGGACAGGGGGATACGAGCAGTACTTC.

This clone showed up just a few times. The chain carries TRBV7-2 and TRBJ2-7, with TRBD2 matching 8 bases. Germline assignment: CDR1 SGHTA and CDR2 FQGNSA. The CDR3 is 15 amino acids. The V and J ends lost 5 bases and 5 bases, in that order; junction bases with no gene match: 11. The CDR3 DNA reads TGTGCCAGCAGCCCCGGGGGACTAGTGTTTCACGAGCAGTACTTC. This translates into CASSPGGLVFHEQYF. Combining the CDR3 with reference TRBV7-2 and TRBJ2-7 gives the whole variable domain GAGVSQSPSNKVTEKGKDVELRCDPISGHTALYWYRQSLGQGLEFLIYFQGNSAPDKSGLPSDRFSAERTGGSVSTLTIQRTQQEDSAVYLCASSPGGLVFHEQYFGPGTRLTVT.

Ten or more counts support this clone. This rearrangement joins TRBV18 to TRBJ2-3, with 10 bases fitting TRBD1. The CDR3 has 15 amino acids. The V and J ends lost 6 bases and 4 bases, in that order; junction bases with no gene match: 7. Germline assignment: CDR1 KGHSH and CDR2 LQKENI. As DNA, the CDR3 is TGTGCCAGCTCCCCGGGACAGGGGATGGCAGATACGCAGTATTTT. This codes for CASSPGQGMADTQYF.

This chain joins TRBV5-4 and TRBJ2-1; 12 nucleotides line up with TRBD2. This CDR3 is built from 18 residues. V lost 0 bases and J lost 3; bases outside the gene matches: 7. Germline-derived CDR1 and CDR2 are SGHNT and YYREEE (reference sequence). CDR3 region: CASSLVLAGGRFYNEQFF. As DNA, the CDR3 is TGTGCCAGCAGCTTGGTCCTAGCGGGGGGGCGCTTCTACAATGAGCAGTTCTTC.

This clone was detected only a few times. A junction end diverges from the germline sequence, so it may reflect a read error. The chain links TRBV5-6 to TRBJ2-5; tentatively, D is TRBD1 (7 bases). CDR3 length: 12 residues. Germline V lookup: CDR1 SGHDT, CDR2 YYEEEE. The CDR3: CASSLAWQGGDF. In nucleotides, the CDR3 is TGTGCCAGCAGCTTGGCCTGGCAGGGGGGAGACTTC.

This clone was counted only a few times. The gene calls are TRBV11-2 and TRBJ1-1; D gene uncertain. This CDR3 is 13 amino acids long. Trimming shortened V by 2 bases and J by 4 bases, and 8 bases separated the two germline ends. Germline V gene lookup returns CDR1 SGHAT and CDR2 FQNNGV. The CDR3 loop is CASSLRLSTEAFF. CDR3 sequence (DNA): TGTGCCAGCAGCTTACGATTGAGCACTGAAGCTTTCTTT. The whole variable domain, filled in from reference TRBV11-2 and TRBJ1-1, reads EAGVAQSPRYKIIEKRQSVAFWCNPISGHATLYWYQQILGQGPKLLIQFQNNGVVDDSQLPKDRFSAERLKGVDSTLKIQPAKLEDSAVYLCASSLRLSTEAFFGQGTRLTVV.

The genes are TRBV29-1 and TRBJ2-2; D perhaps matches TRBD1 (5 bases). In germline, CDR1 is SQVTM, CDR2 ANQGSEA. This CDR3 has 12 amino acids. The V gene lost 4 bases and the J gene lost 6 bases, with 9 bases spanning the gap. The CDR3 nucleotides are TGCAGCGTTGGGACAAGTCCCGGGGAGCTGTTTTTT. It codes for CSVGTSPGELFF.

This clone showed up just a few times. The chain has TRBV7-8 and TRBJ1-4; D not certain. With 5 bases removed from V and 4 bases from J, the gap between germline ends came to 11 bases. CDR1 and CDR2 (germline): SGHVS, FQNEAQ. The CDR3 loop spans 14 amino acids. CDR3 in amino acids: CASSLGSNNEKLFF. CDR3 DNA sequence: TGTGCCAGCAGCCTCGGGAGTAATAATGAAAAACTGTTTTTT.

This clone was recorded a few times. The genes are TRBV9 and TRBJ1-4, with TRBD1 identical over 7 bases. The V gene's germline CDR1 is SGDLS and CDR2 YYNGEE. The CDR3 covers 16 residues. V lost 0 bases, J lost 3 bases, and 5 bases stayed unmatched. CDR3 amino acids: CASSVASRGANEKLFF. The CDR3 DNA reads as TGTGCCAGCAGCGTAGCTTCCAGGGGGGCTAATGAAAAACTGTTTTTT.

CDR3: CASSPDRAYEQYF. CDR3 coding DNA: TGTGCCAGCAGCCCGGACAGGGCTTACGAGCAGTACTTC. The gene calls are TRBV5-6 and TRBJ2-5; TRBD1 matches at 8 bases. The DNA end is more similar to TRBJ2-7, so the J call may be wrong. Germline CDR1 reads SGHDT; CDR2 reads YYEEEE. CDR3 length: 13 residues.

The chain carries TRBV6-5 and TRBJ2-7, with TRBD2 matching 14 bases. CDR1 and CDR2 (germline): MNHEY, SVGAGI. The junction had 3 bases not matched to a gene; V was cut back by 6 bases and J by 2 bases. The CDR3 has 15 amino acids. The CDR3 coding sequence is TGTGCCAGCAGACCGGGACTAGCGGGGGCCTACGAGCAGTACTTC. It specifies CASRPGLAGAYEQYF.